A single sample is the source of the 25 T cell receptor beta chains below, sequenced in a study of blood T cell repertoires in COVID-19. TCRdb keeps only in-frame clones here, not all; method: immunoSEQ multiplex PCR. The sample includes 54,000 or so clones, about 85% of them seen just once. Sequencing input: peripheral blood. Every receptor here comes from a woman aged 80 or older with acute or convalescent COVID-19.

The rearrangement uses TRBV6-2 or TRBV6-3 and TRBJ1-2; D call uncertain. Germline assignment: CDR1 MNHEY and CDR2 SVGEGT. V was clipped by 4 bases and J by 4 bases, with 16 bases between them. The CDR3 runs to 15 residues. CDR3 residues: CASSSLTPSSYGYTF. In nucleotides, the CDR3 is TGTGCCAGCAGTTCCCTGACACCAAGCTCCTATGGCTACACCTTC.

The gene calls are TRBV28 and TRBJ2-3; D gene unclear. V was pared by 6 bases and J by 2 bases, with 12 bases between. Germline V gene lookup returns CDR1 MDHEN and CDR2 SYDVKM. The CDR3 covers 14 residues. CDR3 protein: CASSYPGYTDTQYF. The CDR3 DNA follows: TGTGCCAGCAGCTACCCGGGTTACACAGATACGCAGTATTTT.

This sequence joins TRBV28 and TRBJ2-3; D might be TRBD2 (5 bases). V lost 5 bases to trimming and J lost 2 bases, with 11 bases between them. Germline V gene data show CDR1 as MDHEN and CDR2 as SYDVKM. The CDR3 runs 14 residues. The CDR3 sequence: CASSITGNTDTQYF. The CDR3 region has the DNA TGTGCCAGCAGTATCACCGGGAACACAGATACGCAGTATTTT.

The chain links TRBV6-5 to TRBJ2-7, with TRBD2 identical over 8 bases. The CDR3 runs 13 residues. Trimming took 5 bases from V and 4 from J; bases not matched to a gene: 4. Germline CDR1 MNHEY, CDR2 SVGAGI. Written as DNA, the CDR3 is TGTGCCAGCAGTCCGGGACTAGTTTACGAGCAGTACTTC. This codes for CASSPGLVYEQYF.

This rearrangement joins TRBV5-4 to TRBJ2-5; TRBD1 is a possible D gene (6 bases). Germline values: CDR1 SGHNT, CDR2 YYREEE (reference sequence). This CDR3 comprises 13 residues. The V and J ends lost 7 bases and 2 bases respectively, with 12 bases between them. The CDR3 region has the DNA TGTGCCAGCCGCCAGGGGAATCAAGAGACCCAGTACTTC. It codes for CASRQGNQETQYF. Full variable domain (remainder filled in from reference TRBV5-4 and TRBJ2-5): ETGVTQSPTHLIKTRGQQVTLRCSSQSGHNTVSWYQQALGQGPQFIFQYYREEENGRGNFPPRFSGLQFPNYSSELNVNALELDDSALYLCASRQGNQETQYFGPGTRLLVL.

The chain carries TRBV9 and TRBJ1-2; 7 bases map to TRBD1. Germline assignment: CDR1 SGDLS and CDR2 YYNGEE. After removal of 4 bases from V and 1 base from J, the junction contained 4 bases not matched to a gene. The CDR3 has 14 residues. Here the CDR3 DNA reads TGTGCCAGCAGCCCGCGGACAGGTAACTATGGCTACACCTTC. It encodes CASSPRTGNYGYTF. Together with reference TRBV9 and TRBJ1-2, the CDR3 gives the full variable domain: DSGVTQTPKHLITATGQRVTLRCSPRSGDLSVYWYQQSLDQGLQFLIQYYNGEERAKGNILERFSAQQFPDLHSELNLSSLELGDSALYFCASSPRTGNYGYTFGSGTRLTVV.

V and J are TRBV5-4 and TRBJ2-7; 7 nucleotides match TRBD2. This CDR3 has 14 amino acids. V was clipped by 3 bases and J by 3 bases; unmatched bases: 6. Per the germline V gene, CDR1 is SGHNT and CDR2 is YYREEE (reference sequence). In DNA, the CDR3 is TGTGCCAGCAGCTCGGACGGGAGGAGCTACGAGCAGTACTTC. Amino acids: CASSSDGRSYEQYF.

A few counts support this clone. CDR3 residues: CACEGGSGQPQHF. The DNA of the CDR3 is TGTGCCTGTGAAGGGGGCTCGGGTCAGCCCCAGCATTTT. This rearrangement joins TRBV30 to TRBJ1-5, with 7 bases identical to TRBD1. The junction had 8 bases not matched to a gene; V was cut back by 6 bases and J by 6 bases. From germline, CDR1 is GTSNPN and CDR2 SVGIG (reference sequence). This CDR3 region has 13 residues.

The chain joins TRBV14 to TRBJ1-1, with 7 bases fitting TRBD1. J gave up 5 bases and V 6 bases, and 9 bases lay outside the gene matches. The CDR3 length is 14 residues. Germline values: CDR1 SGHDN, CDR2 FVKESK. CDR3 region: CASRKRQGDTEAFF. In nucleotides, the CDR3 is TGTGCCAGCAGAAAAAGACAGGGTGATACTGAAGCTTTCTTT.

CDR3 sequence (DNA): TGCGCCAGCAGCTTGGCCACAATTAAGGAGGGCTACACCTTC. The encoded protein is CASSLATIKEGYTF. The V gene is TRBV5-1, the J gene TRBJ1-2; D is ambiguous. This CDR3 region has 14 residues. Germline lookup yields CDR1 SGHRS and CDR2 YFSETQ. With 0 bases removed from V and 8 bases from J, the gap between germline ends came to 14 bases.

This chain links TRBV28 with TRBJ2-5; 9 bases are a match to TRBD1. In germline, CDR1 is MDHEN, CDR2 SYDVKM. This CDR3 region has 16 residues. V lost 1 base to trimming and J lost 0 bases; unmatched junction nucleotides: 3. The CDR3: CASSLYGTGHQETQYF. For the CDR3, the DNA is TGTGCCAGCAGTTTATACGGGACAGGGCACCAAGAGACCCAGTACTTC.

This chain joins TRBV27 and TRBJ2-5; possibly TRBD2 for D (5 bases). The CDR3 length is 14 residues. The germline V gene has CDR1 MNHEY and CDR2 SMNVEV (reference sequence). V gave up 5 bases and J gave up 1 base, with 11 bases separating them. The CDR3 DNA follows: TGTGCCAGCAGTCGCCGGGGTCCCCAAGAGACCCAGTACTTC. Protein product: CASSRRGPQETQYF.

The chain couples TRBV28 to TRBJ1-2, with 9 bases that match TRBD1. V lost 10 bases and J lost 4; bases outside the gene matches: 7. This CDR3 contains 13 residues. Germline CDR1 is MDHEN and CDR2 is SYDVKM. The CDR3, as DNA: TGTGCCACCCACAGGGGGCCGCTCTATGGCTACACCTTC. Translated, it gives CATHRGPLYGYTF.

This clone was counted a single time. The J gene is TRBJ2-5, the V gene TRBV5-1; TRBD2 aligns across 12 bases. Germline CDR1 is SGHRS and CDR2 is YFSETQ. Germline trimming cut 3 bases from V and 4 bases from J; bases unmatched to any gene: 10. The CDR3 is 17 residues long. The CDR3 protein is CASSSRLAGGPGETQYF. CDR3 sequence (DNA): TGCGCCAGCAGCTCCCGCCTAGCGGGAGGGCCAGGAGAGACCCAGTACTTC.

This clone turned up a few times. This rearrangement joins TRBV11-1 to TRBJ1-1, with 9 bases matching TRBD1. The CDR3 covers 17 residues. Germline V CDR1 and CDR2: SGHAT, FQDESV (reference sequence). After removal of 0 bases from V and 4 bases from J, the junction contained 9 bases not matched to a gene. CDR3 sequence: CASSLAWTGVTFTEAFF. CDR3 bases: TGTGCCAGCAGCTTAGCTTGGACAGGGGTGACCTTCACTGAAGCTTTCTTT.

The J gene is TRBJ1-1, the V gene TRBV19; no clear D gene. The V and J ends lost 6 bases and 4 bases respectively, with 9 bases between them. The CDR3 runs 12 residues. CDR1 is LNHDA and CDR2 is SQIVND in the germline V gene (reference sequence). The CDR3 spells CASSPGRTEAFF. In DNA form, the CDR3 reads TGTGCCAGTAGCCCCGGTCGCACTGAAGCTTTCTTT. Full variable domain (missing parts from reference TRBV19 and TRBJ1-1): DGGITQSPKYLFRKEGQNVTLSCEQNLNHDAMYWYRQDPGQGLRLIYYSQIVNDFQKGDIAEGYSVSREKKESFPLTVTSAQKNPTAFYLCASSPGRTEAFFGQGTRLTVV.

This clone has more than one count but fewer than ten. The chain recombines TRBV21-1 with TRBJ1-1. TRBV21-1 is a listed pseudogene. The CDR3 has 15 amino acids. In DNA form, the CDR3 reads TGTGCCAGCAGCCCCCCAGACGAGTCGGGCACTGAAGCTTTCTTT. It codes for CASSPPDESGTEAFF.

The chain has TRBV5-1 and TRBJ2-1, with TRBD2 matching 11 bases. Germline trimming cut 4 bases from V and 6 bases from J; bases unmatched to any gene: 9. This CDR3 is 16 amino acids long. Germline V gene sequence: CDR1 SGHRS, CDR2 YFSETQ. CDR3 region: CASSRAPGLAANEQFF. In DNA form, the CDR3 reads TGCGCCAGCAGCCGGGCTCCGGGACTAGCGGCCAATGAGCAGTTCTTC.

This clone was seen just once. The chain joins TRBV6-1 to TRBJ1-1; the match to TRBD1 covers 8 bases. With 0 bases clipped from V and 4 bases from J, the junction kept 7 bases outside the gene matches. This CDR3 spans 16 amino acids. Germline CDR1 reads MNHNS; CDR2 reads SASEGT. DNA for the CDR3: TGTGCCAGCAGTGAAGCCAGCGGGACAGGCAGCACTGAAGCTTTCTTT. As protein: CASSEASGTGSTEAFF.

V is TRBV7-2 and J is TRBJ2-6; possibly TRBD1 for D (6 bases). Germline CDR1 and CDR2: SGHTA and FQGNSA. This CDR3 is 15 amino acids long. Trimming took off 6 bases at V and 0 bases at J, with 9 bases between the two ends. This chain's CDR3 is CASRKDSSGANVLTF. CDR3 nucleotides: TGTGCCAGCAGGAAGGACAGCTCTGGGGCCAACGTCCTGACTTTC.

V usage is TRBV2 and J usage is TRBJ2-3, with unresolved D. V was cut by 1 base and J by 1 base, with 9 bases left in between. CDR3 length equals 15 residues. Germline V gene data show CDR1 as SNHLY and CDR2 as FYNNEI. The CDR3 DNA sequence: TGTGCCAGCAGTGAAGACCCCAGCGGCACAGATACGCAGTATTTT. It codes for CASSEDPSGTDTQYF.

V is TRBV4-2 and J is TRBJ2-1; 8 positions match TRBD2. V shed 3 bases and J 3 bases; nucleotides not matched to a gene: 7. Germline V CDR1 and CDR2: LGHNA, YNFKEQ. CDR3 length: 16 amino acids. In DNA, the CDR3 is TGTGCCAGCAGCCAGTCGGGACTAGGGCGCTACAATGAGCAGTTCTTC. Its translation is CASSQSGLGRYNEQFF.

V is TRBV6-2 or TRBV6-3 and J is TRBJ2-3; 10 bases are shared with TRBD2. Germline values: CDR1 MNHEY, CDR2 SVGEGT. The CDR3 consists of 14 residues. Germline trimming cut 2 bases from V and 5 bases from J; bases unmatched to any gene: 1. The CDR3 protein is CASSYQRGGDTQYF. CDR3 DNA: TGTGCCAGCAGTTACCAGCGGGGGGGAGATACGCAGTATTTT.

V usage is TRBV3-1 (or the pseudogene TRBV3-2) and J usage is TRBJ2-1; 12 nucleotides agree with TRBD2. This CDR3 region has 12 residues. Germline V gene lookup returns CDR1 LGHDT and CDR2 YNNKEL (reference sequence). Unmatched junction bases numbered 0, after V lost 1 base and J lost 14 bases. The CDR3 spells CASSQGTSGEFF. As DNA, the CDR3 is TGTGCCAGCAGCCAAGGGACTAGCGGGGAGTTCTTC.

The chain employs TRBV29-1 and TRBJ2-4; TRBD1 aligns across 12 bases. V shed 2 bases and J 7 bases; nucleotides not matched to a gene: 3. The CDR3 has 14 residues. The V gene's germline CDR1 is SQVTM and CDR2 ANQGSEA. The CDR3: CSVEPGQGANIQYF. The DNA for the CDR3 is TGCAGCGTTGAACCGGGACAGGGGGCGAACATTCAGTACTTC.